Listed here are 7 T cell receptor beta chains from one sample, sequenced in a study of T cells in Graves' hyperthyroidism and ophthalmopathy. Amplification of TCR beta CDR3 regions used RNA as the template. First-round RT-PCR targeting the TCR CDR3 was performed with the HTBI primer set. Using its own MiXCR run on the multiplex PCR reads, TCRdb lists one record per CDR3 protein. The sample lists around 690,000 distinct CDR3 sequences, roughly 17% occurring once. Sequencing used blood. The receptors here all came from a man aged 50-60 years with Graves' hyperthyroidism.

V gene TRBV29-1 combines with J gene TRBJ2-6; D is uncertain. The CDR3 is 13 residues long. Between the trimmed V and J ends, which lost 1 base and 1 base, there was a span of 2 bases. The germline V gene has CDR1 SQVTM and CDR2 ANQGSEA. The CDR3 reads CSVEGSGANVLTF. Written as DNA, the CDR3 is TGCAGCGTTGAAGGGTCTGGGGCCAACGTCCTGACTTTC.

This clonotype was seen ten or more times. V usage is TRBV28 and J usage is TRBJ2-5; D is possibly TRBD1 (6 bases). Germline lookup yields CDR1 MDHEN and CDR2 SYDVKM. V was cut by 8 bases and J by 1 base, with 14 bases left in between. This CDR3 spans 14 amino acids. CDR3 sequence: CASLLTGGQETQYF. The DNA of the CDR3 is TGTGCCAGCCTACTGACAGGTGGCCAAGAGACCCAGTACTTC.

This clonotype has a handful of counts. The chain combines TRBV19 with TRBJ2-7; D may correspond to TRBD1 or TRBD2 (6 bases each). The germline CDR1 and CDR2 sequences are LNHDA and SQIVND (reference sequence). V shed 7 bases and J shed 0 bases, with 13 bases lying between them. The CDR3 runs 14 residues. In DNA form, the CDR3 reads TGTGCCAGTAATCCGGGGGCTTACTCCTACGAGCAGTACTTC. This sequence encodes CASNPGAYSYEQYF.

The chain uses TRBV28 and TRBJ1-1; D is ambiguous. The CDR3 consists of 13 residues. Trimming took off 3 bases at V and 3 bases at J, with 8 bases between the two ends. From germline, CDR1 is MDHEN and CDR2 SYDVKM. CDR3 nucleotides: TGTGCCAGCAGTTTTAATGGCTACACTGAAGCTTTCTTT. This codes for CASSFNGYTEAFF.

This clonotype occurred many times. The chain employs TRBV12-3 or TRBV12-4 and TRBJ2-7; D is perhaps TRBD1 (6 bases). The CDR3 runs to 13 residues. V was clipped by 5 bases and J by 2 bases, with 10 bases between them. In DNA form, the CDR3 reads TGTGCCAGCAGTACAGGGAAACCCTACGAGCAGTACTTC. It encodes CASSTGKPYEQYF.

This clonotype was counted at least ten times. J is TRBJ2-3 and V is TRBV5-1, with D unclear. The V gene's germline CDR1 is SGHRS and CDR2 YFSETQ. CDR3 length: 13 residues. V was cut by 3 bases and J by 3 bases, with 8 bases left in between. The CDR3 bases are TGCGCCAGCAGCTCCTTGGCGACAGATACGCAGTATTTT. It is translated as CASSSLATDTQYF.

There are many counts of this clonotype. The chain employs TRBV5-8 and TRBJ2-2; no clear D. V was pared by 0 bases and J by 7 bases, with 16 bases between. The CDR3 spans 16 residues. Germline CDR1 is SGHTS and CDR2 is YDEGEE. Written as DNA, the CDR3 is TGTGCCAGCAGCTTGGCGGGTTATAGCCTCGTCGGGGAGCTGTTTTTT. Translation gives CASSLAGYSLVGELFF.